Here is one T cell receptor beta chain with its context. Its antigen is not identified. The sample is drawn from a study of OX40 agonist ivuxolimab in advanced cancers. Across the whole study: The patients' treatment was ivuxolimab, an agonistic anti-OX40 (CD134) antibody. The study enrolled dose-escalation patients with hepatocellular carcinoma, melanoma, renal cell or head and neck cancer. Study-wide findings and caveats: With doses of 0.1 to 3.0 mg/kg, CD4+ and CD8+ blood T cells had undergone clonal expansion by week 6.

Systemic immunosuppression or a history of autoimmune disease excluded patients. TCRdb keeps only in-frame clones here, not all; method: immunoSEQ multiplex PCR. Altogether under 85,000 clones are present, roughly 91% being singletons, with the ten largest covering about 0.45%. Source: CD4+ or CD8+ T cells sorted from blood, taken in a trial of the OX40 agonist ivuxolimab. The source of this sequence is an adult with an advanced solid tumor such as melanoma, head and neck, liver or kidney cancer.

The CDR3 DNA follows: TGTGCCAGCTCCCGACAGGGAAGGACTGAAGCTTTCTTT. Translated: CASSRQGRTEAFF. The chain employs TRBV18 and TRBJ1-1; 7 bases fit TRBD1. V dropped 6 bases and J dropped 5; count of bases not matched to a gene: 6. Looked up from germline, CDR1 is KGHSH and CDR2 is LQKENI. This CDR3 region has 13 residues.